Listed below are T cell receptor beta chains from one sample, sequenced in a study of ipilimumab plus nivolumab after autologous stem cell transplantation. Repertoires were generated with immunoSEQ multiplex PCR, while TCRdb's copy carries only in-frame clones and drops some. Among some 46,000 clones, roughly 88% were seen once, and the ten largest hold about 0.88%. This sample comprised PBMCs, obtained in a trial of ipilimumab plus nivolumab as post-transplant consolidation. Source of these receptors: a male donor with multiple myeloma. Each CDR3 is given with its conserved first and last residue. A D gene is named only where the DNA matches it firmly. Clone size is stated in some rows and not others, as once, few, many or a class when expanded.

V gene	J gene	clone size	D gene	CDR3 DNA	CDR3 protein
TRBV19	TRBJ2-3	.	TRBD2	TGTGCCAGTAGTATCAGTAGCGGGGGTGCAGATACGCAGTATTTT	CASSISSGGADTQYF
TRBV5-6	TRBJ2-7	.	TRBD1	TGTGCCAGCAGCTTGGGACAGGGATTGTCGGCGCAGTACTTC	CASSLGQGLSAQYF
TRBV7-9	TRBJ2-5	.	.	TGTGCCAGCAGCGCCCAGGGGTGGGAAGAGACCCAGTACTTC	CASSAQGWEETQYF
TRBV7-9	TRBJ1-1	few	.	TGTGCCAGCAGCTATGGAAGTACTGAAGCTTTCTTT	CASSYGSTEAFF
TRBV2	TRBJ1-1	.	TRBD1	TGTGCCAGCACTACAGGGGGGAACACTGAAGCTTTCTTT	CASTTGGNTEAFF
TRBV12-5	TRBJ2-4	once	.	TGTGCTAGTGGTAACACCCAAAACATTCAGTACTTC	CASGNTQNIQYF
TRBV6-5	TRBJ2-1	few	.	TGTGCCAGCAGTTACTACGAGCAGTTCTTC	CASSYYEQFF
TRBV2	TRBJ2-1	.	.	TGTGCCAGCAGTGAACGGCCAGCCGCTGGGGAGCAGTTCTTC	CASSERPAAGEQFF
TRBV7-2	TRBJ2-7	.	TRBD1	TGTGCCAGCAGCCTCCGGACAGGGAATTTCCACGAGCAGTACTTC	CASSLRTGNFHEQYF
TRBV4-3	TRBJ1-5	.	.	TGCGCCAGCAGCCAAGATAGCAATCAGCCCCAGCATTTT	CASSQDSNQPQHF
TRBV14	TRBJ1-2	.	.	TGTGCCAGCAGCCAGACAGGAGGGGGCTATGGCTACACCTTC	CASSQTGGGYGYTF
TRBV7-3	TRBJ1-2	.	.	TGTGCCAGCAGCTTAACGGGGGAGGAGGCCTATGGCTACACCTTC	CASSLTGEEAYGYTF
TRBV9	TRBJ2-5	.	.	TGTGCCAGCAGCGGCTCCCTGGTGAACAGTGAGACCCAGTACTTC	CASSGSLVNSETQYF
TRBV5-1	TRBJ1-5	.	.	TGCGCCAGCAGCTTATCGGGGCAGACGCATCAGCCCCAGCATTTT	CASSLSGQTHQPQHF
TRBV7-3	TRBJ1-6	.	TRBD1	TGTGCCAGCAGCTTTGACAGGGGATATAACTATAATTCACCCCTCCACTTT	CASSFDRGYNYNSPLHF
TRBV19	TRBJ2-1	.	.	TGTGCCAGTAGTCCGGGACGGAACAATGAGCAGTTCTTC	CASSPGRNNEQFF
TRBV7-3	TRBJ1-5	.	.	TGTGCCAGCAGCTTAGGGACACAGGGCTTAGGGCATTTT	CASSLGTQGLGHF
TRBV4-2	TRBJ2-3	.	.	TGTGCCAGCAGCCAAGGGCAGGGGCCAGATACGCAGTATTTT	CASSQGQGPDTQYF